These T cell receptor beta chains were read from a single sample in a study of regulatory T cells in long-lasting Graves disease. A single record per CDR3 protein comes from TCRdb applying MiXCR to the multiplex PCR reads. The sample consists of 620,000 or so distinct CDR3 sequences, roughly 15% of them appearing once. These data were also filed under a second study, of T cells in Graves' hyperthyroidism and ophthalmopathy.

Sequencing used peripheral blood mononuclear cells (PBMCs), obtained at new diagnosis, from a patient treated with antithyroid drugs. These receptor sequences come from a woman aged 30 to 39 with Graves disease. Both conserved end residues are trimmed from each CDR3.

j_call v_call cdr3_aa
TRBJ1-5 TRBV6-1 ASSEKLGGYSNQPQH
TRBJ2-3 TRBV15 ATRLAGRTDTQY
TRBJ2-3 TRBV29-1 SVGEHATDTQY
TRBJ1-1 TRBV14 ASSQGNTLGSF
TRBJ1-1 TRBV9 ASSAPRGTEAF
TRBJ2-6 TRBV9 ASSVAAGASGANVLT
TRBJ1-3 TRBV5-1 ASSAAISGNTIY
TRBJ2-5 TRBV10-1 ASSDGTSIGGYETQY
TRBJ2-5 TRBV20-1 SAGKRGTEETQY
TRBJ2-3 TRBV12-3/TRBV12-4 ANTVKAGGSTDTQY
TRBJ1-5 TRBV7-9 ASSSRQDSNQPQH
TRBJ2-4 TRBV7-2 ASSPPGLAAFQY
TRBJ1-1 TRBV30 AWSRRTEAF
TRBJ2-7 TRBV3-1 ASSLGARGVEQY
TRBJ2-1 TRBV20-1 SAGPWGGSYNEQF
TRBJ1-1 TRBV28 ASSLGSHGGPF
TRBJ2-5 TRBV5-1 ASSWDRLETQY
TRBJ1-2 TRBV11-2 ASSPRGGANPNYGYT
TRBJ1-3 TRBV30 AWKGVGNTIY
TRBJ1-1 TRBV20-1 SARDGRADTEAF
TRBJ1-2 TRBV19 ASSDPGRLIYGYT
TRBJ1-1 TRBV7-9 ASRGTGGNTEAF
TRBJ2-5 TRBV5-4 ASSLSGTGETQY
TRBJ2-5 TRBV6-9 ASSYLGGETQY
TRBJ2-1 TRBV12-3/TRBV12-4 ASTSRLAGDNEQF
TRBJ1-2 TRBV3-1 ASSQEPQGLYGYT
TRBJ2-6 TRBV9 ASSVGQGNGANVLT
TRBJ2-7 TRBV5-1 ASRESSGYEQY
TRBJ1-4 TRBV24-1 ATSDPLAQGATNEKLF
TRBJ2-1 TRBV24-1 ATSATEGYNEQF
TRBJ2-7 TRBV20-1 SATQAYEQY
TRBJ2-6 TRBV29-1 SAGDISTGANVLT
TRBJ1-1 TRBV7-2 ASSREGARNTEAF
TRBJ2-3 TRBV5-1 ASRKGGAQSTDTQY
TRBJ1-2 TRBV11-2 ASSKPGRNTYGYT
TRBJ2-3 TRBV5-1 ASSVLDDTQY
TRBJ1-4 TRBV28 ASMGLPNEKLF
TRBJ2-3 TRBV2 ASSPRVADTQY
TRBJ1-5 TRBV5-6 ASSLEPGQPQH
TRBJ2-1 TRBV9 ASSVDSSGINNEQF